This T cell receptor (beta chain) was found in a study of human T cells and chemical hapten exposure. CDR1 is SGHAT and CDR2 is FQNNGV in the germline V gene. CDR3 length: 16 residues. V lost 0 bases to trimming and J lost 3 bases, with 13 bases between them. Study findings and constraints: As patch test score rose, PT1 expanded TCR counts tended to rise as well. Expanded TCR sets contained significantly more large CDR3 similarity clusters than controls.

This clonotype was counted ten times or more. The antigen is not known. Per the original methods: Individual samples carried between about 20,000 and 700,000 TCRs, with 85,000 to 100,000 as the median. From the RACE reads, TCRdb called clonotypes with MiXCR, one entry per CDR3 protein. The V and J calls reflect TCRdb's pipeline rather than the authors' work. The table has more than 65,000 distinct CDR3 sequences, around 7% seen once. Documented time point: patch test 1, 2 weeks after DPC sensitization. Treatment: therapeutic diphenylcyclopropenone sensitization with weekly scalp DPC. From whole blood left unfractionated, total RNA was extracted.

The sequencing here drew on whole blood, taken in connection with sensitization to the hapten diphenylcyclopropenone (DPC). The origin of this receptor is a woman aged 30 to 39 with alopecia areata. Some clones in this sample may be carry-over from other donors' samples. The rearrangement links TRBV11-2 to TRBJ2-3; D is perhaps TRBD2 (5 bases). The CDR3 region has the DNA TGTGCCAGCAGCTTAGATCCGGGGATAGGTACAGATACGCAGTATTTT. This encodes CASSLDPGIGTDTQYF.